These 8 T cell receptor beta chains share one sample of origin, sequenced in a study of CD8+CD57+ T cells in acquired aplastic anemia. Patients included in sequencing had previously demonstrated CD8+CD57+ cell expansion by flow cytometry. Genomic DNA acted as the template from which TCR beta VDJ combination and CDR3 sequence profiling were carried out. TCRdb itself ran the reads through MiXCR, one entry per CDR3 protein. The sample shows 200,000 to 250,000 distinct CDR3 sequences, 50% to 70% of them seen only once. The specimen was sorted CD4+, CD8+, or CD8+CD57+ T cells (not recorded which) from PBMCs. These receptors originate from a human donor with aplastic anemia.

This clonotype was observed a few times. The CDR3: CSVVSAMNTEAFF. As DNA, the CDR3 is TGCAGCGTTGTGTCAGCTATGAACACTGAAGCTTTCTTT. The rearrangement joins TRBV29-1 to TRBJ1-1; the D is unclear. The CDR3 is 13 residues long. With 4 bases removed from V and 0 bases from J, the gap between germline ends came to 9 bases. The germline V gene has CDR1 SQVTM and CDR2 ANQGSEA.

The rearrangement uses TRBV9 and TRBJ2-3; D possibly matches TRBD1 or TRBD2 (5 bases each). Trimming took 2 bases from V and 0 from J, leaving 10 bases between them. The germline V gene encodes CDR1 SGDLS and CDR2 YYNGEE. The CDR3 loop spans 15 amino acids. The CDR3, as DNA: TGTGCCAGCAGCGTGGGGGTAGGTAGCACAGATACGCAGTATTTT. Its translation: CASSVGVGSTDTQYF.

Concerning this clonotype itself: A read error is likely, as this CDR3 ends without the conserved phenylalanine or tryptophan. The chain recombines TRBV19 with TRBJ2-1; tentative D call: TRBD1 (6 bases). V was trimmed by 3 bases and J by 4 bases, leaving 13 bases between them. Germline-derived CDR1 and CDR2 are LNHDA and SQIVND (reference sequence). CDR3 length: 15 residues. CDR3 in DNA: TGTGCCAGTAGTATTGGGGGCGCAGGGTACAATGAGCAGTTCCTC. Encoded protein: CASSIGGAGYNEQFL.

On this clonotype: One end of the junction does not line up with germline, which may come from a read error. The rearrangement links TRBV2 to TRBJ1-1; D is ambiguous. There are 16 residues in the CDR3. Germline CDR1 SNHLY, CDR2 FYNNEI. DNA of the CDR3: TGTGCCAGCAGTGAAGGGGTGGGTGTCCTGAACACTGGAGCTTTCTTT. This codes for CASSEGVGVLNTGAFF. The whole variable domain, filled in from reference TRBV2 and TRBJ1-1, reads EPEVTQTPSHQVTQMGQEVILRCVPISNHLYFYWYRQILGQKVEFLVSFYNNEISEKSEIFDDQFSVERPDGSNFTLKIRSTKLEDSAMYFCASSEGVGVLNTGAFFGQGTRLTVV.

CDR3 nucleotide sequence: TGCGCCAGCGTTGGAGAGGGGGGTGCAGATACGCAGTATTTT. Its protein product is CASVGEGGADTQYF. V and J are TRBV10-2 and TRBJ2-3; D is tentatively TRBD1 or TRBD2 (6 bases each). The ends were cut back, 8 bases at V and 4 bases at J, with 16 bases in the middle. The CDR3 is made up of 14 amino acids. In germline, CDR1 is WSHSY, CDR2 SAAADI.

The J gene is TRBJ2-1, the V gene TRBV2, with D unclear. Germline V gene sequence: CDR1 SNHLY, CDR2 FYNNEI. This CDR3 region has 15 residues. Between the trimmed V and J ends, which lost 3 bases and 5 bases, there was a span of 14 bases. Here the CDR3 DNA reads TGTGCCAGCAGTGAGGATTTTACTGGTAACAATGAGCAGTTCTTC. Its translation: CASSEDFTGNNEQFF.

V gene TRBV29-1 combines with J gene TRBJ2-1; 9 nucleotides agree with TRBD1. The CDR3 totals 14 residues. CDR1 and CDR2 from the germline V gene are SQVTM and ANQGSEA. J was trimmed by 3 bases and V by 6 bases; bases with no gene match: 6. The CDR3 loop reads CSVIGTGYYNEQFF. The CDR3, as DNA: TGCAGCGTGATAGGGACAGGGTACTACAATGAGCAGTTCTTC.

The gene calls are TRBV7-9 and TRBJ1-4, with D tentatively TRBD1 (6 bases). Trimming shortened V by 3 bases and J by 8 bases, and 13 bases separated the two germline ends. The CDR3 sequence is 14 residues long. Germline V lookup: CDR1 SEHNR, CDR2 FQNEAQ (reference sequence). The CDR3 DNA reads TGTGCCAGCAGCTTTCTGGACAGAAGCGAAAAACTGTTTTTT. Protein sequence: CASSFLDRSEKLFF.